Included here is one T cell receptor (beta chain) sequence, with context. Its antigen remains unknown. This record comes from a study of siplizumab effects on memory and regulatory T cells. General observations from the study: Left unconfirmed was the suppressive function of proliferating Tregs from siplizumab cultures. No naive or memory phenotype could be assigned to roughly 75-97% of proliferating clones.

The CDR3 has 15 residues. Trimming removed 2 bases from V and 2 bases from J, with 13 bases in between. Germline V gene sequence: CDR1 SGHTS, CDR2 YDEGEE. Roughly 10^5 TCR templates underwent assay in every sample. Some clones are missing from TCRdb's copy, which holds only in-frame ones; the method was immunoSEQ multiplex PCR. The data hold 120,000 or so clones, with roughly 89% observed a single time. The chain employs TRBV5-8 and TRBJ2-5; D unresolved. The TCR originated in a human donor in good health. The sample comprised CD4+ T cells sorted from blood. CDR3 sequence (DNA): TGTGCCAGCAGCTTTTTTGGGTCCCAGCAAGAGACCCAGTACTTC. Translation: CASSFFGSQQETQYF.